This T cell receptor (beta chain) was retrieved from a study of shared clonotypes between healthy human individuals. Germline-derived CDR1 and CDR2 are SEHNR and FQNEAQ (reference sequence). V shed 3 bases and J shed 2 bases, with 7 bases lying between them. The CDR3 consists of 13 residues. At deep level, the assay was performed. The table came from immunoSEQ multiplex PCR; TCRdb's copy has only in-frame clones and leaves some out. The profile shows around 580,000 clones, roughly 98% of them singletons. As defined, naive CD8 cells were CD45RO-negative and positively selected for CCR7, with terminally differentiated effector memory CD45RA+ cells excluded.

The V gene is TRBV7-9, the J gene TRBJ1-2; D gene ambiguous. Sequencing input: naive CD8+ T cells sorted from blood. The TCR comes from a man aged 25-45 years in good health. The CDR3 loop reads CASSFGENYGYTF. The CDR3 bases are TGTGCCAGCAGCTTTGGGGAGAACTATGGCTACACCTTC.